The 7 T cell receptor beta chains listed next were all sequenced from one sample in a study of blood T cell repertoires in COVID-19. Clones were read by immunoSEQ multiplex PCR, and TCRdb kept only the in-frame ones, dropping some. Of about 130,000 clones in the sample, around 80% were seen once. The specimen was peripheral blood. These receptors all come from a man in his 60s who had recovered from COVID-19.

CDR3 in amino acids: CASSQAGEQYF. The CDR3 DNA is TGTGCCAGCAGCCAGGCGGGGGAGCAGTACTTC. The V call is TRBV11-3, the J call TRBJ2-7, with D possibly TRBD2 on 6 matching bases. Trimming removed 5 bases at V and 7 bases at J, with 9 bases between. The CDR3 contains 11 residues. Germline V CDR1 and CDR2: SGHNT, YENEEA.

The chain carries TRBV28 and TRBJ1-6; TRBD1 is a possible D gene (5 bases). CDR1 MDHEN and CDR2 SYDVKM come from the germline V gene. Trimming pared 7 bases from V and 8 bases from J, leaving 12 bases between. The CDR3 has 13 residues. CDR3 coding DNA: TGTGCCAGCACCCCGGGACTTTATTCACCCCTCCACTTT. Translated, it gives CASTPGLYSPLHF.

DNA of the CDR3: TGTGCCAGTACGGGACTAGCGGGAGGGCTAGGAGACATTCAGTACTTC. Translation: CASTGLAGGLGDIQYF. The chain has TRBV19 and TRBJ2-4, with 16 bases lining up with TRBD2. There are 16 residues in the CDR3. The junction had 8 bases not matched to a gene; V was cut back by 7 bases and J by 8 bases. Per germline, CDR1 LNHDA and CDR2 SQIVND (reference sequence).

The chain couples TRBV5-1 to TRBJ2-5, with 10 bases aligning to TRBD2. In germline, CDR1 is SGHRS, CDR2 YFSETQ. The CDR3 consists of 16 residues. The J segment lost 2 bases and the V segment lost 1 base, leaving 5 bases of the junction unmatched. The CDR3 spells CASSLIPSGGQETQYF. The CDR3 DNA sequence: TGCGCCAGCAGCTTGATCCCTAGCGGGGGACAAGAGACCCAGTACTTC.

The chain has TRBV25-1 and TRBJ1-1, with 7 bases that match TRBD1. CDR1 is MGHDK and CDR2 is SYGVNS in the germline V gene. The CDR3 is 15 residues long. J gave up 4 bases and V 3 bases, and 8 bases lay outside the gene matches. The CDR3 here is CASSEYRGGPTEAFF. CDR3 sequence (DNA): TGTGCCAGCAGTGAGTACAGGGGCGGCCCCACTGAAGCTTTCTTT.

V usage is TRBV20-1 and J usage is TRBJ1-2; D is uncertain. V was pared by 3 bases and J by 0 bases, with 11 bases between. Per the germline V gene, CDR1 is DFQATT and CDR2 is SNEGSKA (reference sequence). There are 14 residues in the CDR3. CDR3 DNA sequence: TGCAGTGCTAGTTCGACACTAGCTAACTATGGCTACACCTTC. It translates to CSASSTLANYGYTF.

This clone has a handful of counts. The V gene is TRBV7-2, the J gene TRBJ2-2, with D unclear. V was cut by 5 bases and J by 7 bases, with 11 bases left in between. Germline CDR1 reads SGHTA; CDR2 reads FQGNSA. The CDR3 totals 13 residues. The CDR3 sequence is CASSPAIGGELFF. The CDR3 DNA reads TGTGCCAGCAGCCCAGCGATCGGCGGGGAGCTGTTTTTT.